A selection of T cell receptor beta chains follows, all from one sample in a study of T cell repertoires in cytomegalovirus infection. TCRdb passed the reads through MiXCR, listing each CDR3 protein once. Here the sample spans about 80,000 distinct CDR3 sequences, 3% to 4.5% being singletons. Sequenced material: PBMCs. These receptors all stem from a human donor in good health (CMV status not recorded). Some clones in this sample may be carry-over from other donors' samples. Each CDR3 is given with its conserved first and last residue. The D gene is left open where the match is weak. Some rows mark clone size as missing; the rest say once, few, many or name a class of expanded clone.

>TRBJ1-1|many|.|TRBV7-2
CASTRGGSNTEAFF
TGTGCCAGCACCAGAGGGGGTTCGAACACTGAAGCTTTCTTT
>TRBJ1-5|many|TRBD1|TRBV12-3/TRBV12-4
CASSPGDRGNQPQHF
TGTGCCAGCAGCCCGGGGGACAGGGGCAATCAGCCCCAGCATTTT
>TRBJ2-7|many|TRBD1|TRBV18
CASSGTGDSGEQYF
TGTGCCAGCTCCGGTACCGGGGACAGTGGGGAGCAGTACTTC
>TRBJ1-5|many|.|TRBV20-1
CSAKTGFNQPQHF
TGCAGTGCTAAAACCGGTTTCAATCAGCCCCAGCATTTT
>TRBJ1-1|many|.|TRBV2
CASSEGVNTEAFF
TGTGCCAGCAGTGAAGGGGTGAACACTGAAGCTTTCTTT
>TRBJ2-5|many|.|TRBV7-9
CASGPAGRERKTQYF
TGTGCCAGCGGCCCCGCGGGCAGGGAGAGAAAGACCCAGTACTTC
>TRBJ1-2|many|.|TRBV3-1
CASSQGGADGYTF
TGTGCCAGCAGCCAAGGGGGCGCGGATGGCTACACCTTC
>TRBJ2-5|many|.|TRBV7-9
CASSLGEYQETQYF
TGTGCCAGCAGCCTCGGCGAGTACCAAGAGACCCAGTACTTC
>TRBJ2-7|.|.|TRBV18
CASSVKGGTYEQYF
TGTGCCAGCTCAGTAAAGGGGGGAACCTACGAGCAGTACTTC
>TRBJ1-5|many|.|TRBV2
CASSGPSAGQPQHF
TGTGCCAGCAGTGGCCCCTCCGCGGGGCAGCCCCAGCATTTT
>TRBJ1-1|.|.|TRBV9
CPSSLGGGGTEAFF
TGTCCCAGCTCCCTGGGGGGGGGGGGCACTGAAGCTTTCTTT
>TRBJ1-1|many|TRBD1|TRBV12-3/TRBV12-4
CASSFGDRGVGEAFF
TGTGCCAGCAGTTTCGGGGACAGGGGTGTAGGTGAAGCTTTCTTT
>TRBJ2-4|many|.|TRBV6-8
CASSKEVEGIQYF
TGTGCCAGCAGTAAGGAAGTAGAGGGCATTCAGTACTTC
>TRBJ1-2|.|.|TRBV28
CASSLGLRAYGYTF
TGTGCCAGCAGTTTAGGGTTGCGAGCATATGGCTACACCTTC
>TRBJ1-4|medium-sized|.|TRBV7-2
CASSSSDSLINEKLFF
TGTGCCAGCAGCTCGTCGGACAGTCTAATTAATGAAAAACTGTTTTTT
>TRBJ2-1|many|TRBD2|TRBV7-3
CASSSPLAGRGSYYNEQFF
TGTGCCAGCAGCTCCCCTCTAGCGGGGAGAGGCTCTTATTACAATGAGCAGTTCTTC
>TRBJ2-1|many|TRBD2|TRBV12-5
CASGFLTGLAGRSSYNEQFF
TGTGCTAGTGGTTTTCTAACAGGACTAGCGGGGAGGAGCTCCTACAATGAGCAGTTCTTC
>TRBJ2-5|few|.|TRBV6-1
CASSESAVEETQYF
TGTGCCAGCAGTGAGTCGGCAGTGGAAGAGACCCAGTACTTC
>TRBJ2-5|many|TRBD1|TRBV20-1
CSAPTGFQETQYF
TGCAGTGCACCGACAGGGTTTCAAGAGACCCAGTACTTC
>TRBJ1-1|many|.|TRBV7-2
CASSTRMNTEAFF
TGTGCCAGCAGTACCCGTATGAACACTGAAGCTTTCTTT
>TRBJ2-7|many|TRBD2|TRBV7-2
CASSLVSASGGYEQYF
TGTGCCAGCAGCTTAGTGTCGGCTAGCGGGGGCTACGAGCAGTACTTC
>TRBJ2-4|many|TRBD1|TRBV5-4
CASSPGTGRAKNIQYF
TGTGCCAGCAGCCCCGGGACAGGAAGAGCCAAAAACATTCAGTACTTC
>TRBJ1-2|many|TRBD1|TRBV29-1
CSVLTGGIGYTF
TGCAGCGTCCTGACAGGGGGCATTGGCTACACCTTC
>TRBJ2-7|many|TRBD2|TRBV7-8
CASSLASGREGLYEQYF
TGTGCCAGCAGCTTAGCTTCGGGGAGGGAGGGACTCTACGAGCAGTACTTC
>TRBJ2-3|many|.|TRBV7-9
CASSLGLVVGGPTDTQYF
TGTGCCAGCAGCTTAGGGTTGGTAGTCGGGGGGCCCACAGATACGCAGTATTTT
>TRBJ1-4|many|.|TRBV5-4
CASSLRDIDKLFF
TGTGCCAGCAGCTTGCGAGACATTGACAAACTGTTTTTT
>TRBJ1-1|medium-sized|TRBD1|TRBV7-2
CASSPLYRDRGKAFF
TGTGCCAGCAGCCCCTTATACCGGGACAGGGGTAAGGCTTTCTTT
>TRBJ2-3|many|TRBD2|TRBV4-3
CASSQEGGGVDDTQYF
TGCGCCAGCAGCCAAGAGGGCGGGGGGGTAGATGATACGCAGTATTTT
>TRBJ1-5|many|.|TRBV15
CATSRLGNSNQPQHF
TGTGCCACCAGCAGACTGGGAAATAGCAATCAGCCCCAGCATTTT
>TRBJ1-1|many|.|TRBV19
CASTQTGGYTEAFF
TGTGCCAGTACCCAGACGGGAGGATACACTGAAGCTTTCTTT
>TRBJ1-1|many|.|TRBV20-1
CSATKGGMNTEAFF
TGCAGTGCTACAAAGGGGGGCATGAACACTGAAGCTTTCTTT
>TRBJ1-2|many|.|TRBV6-6
CASVARPNYGYTF
TGTGCCAGCGTCGCTAGACCTAACTATGGCTACACCTTC
>TRBJ2-1|many|.|TRBV14
CASSHSSESPHEQFF
TGTGCCAGCAGCCATTCTAGCGAGTCCCCTCATGAGCAGTTCTTC
>TRBJ2-7|many|.|TRBV7-2
CASSSDAALGEQYF
TGTGCCAGCAGTTCCGACGCCGCCTTGGGGGAGCAGTACTTC
>TRBJ1-1|many|.|TRBV28
CASTSRPGRTEAFF
TGTGCCAGCACCTCCCGGCCGGGACGAACTGAAGCTTTCTTT
>TRBJ1-5|many|.|TRBV12-3/TRBV12-4
CASKLGGINQPQHF
TGTGCCAGCAAACTGGGGGGTATTAATCAGCCCCAGCATTTT
>TRBJ1-1|many|.|TRBV28
CAITQGLGAFF
TGTGCCATCACACAGGGCCTTGGAGCTTTCTTT
>TRBJ2-5|many|TRBD2|TRBV5-1
CASSPGLAGYLGETQYF
TGCGCCAGCAGCCCGGGACTAGCGGGTTACCTGGGAGAGACCCAGTACTTC